These 19 T cell receptor beta chains share one sample of origin, sequenced in a study of shared clonotypes between healthy human individuals. Using immunoSEQ multiplex PCR, the repertoire was profiled, and TCRdb retains in-frame clones only, with some absent. The table has about 1.1 million clones, 70% to 80% seen once. Specimen: memory CD4+ T cells from PBMCs. Subset given: CD45RA-negative fraction. All receptors derive from a man between 18 and 29 years old in good health. Some clones in this sample may be carry-over from other donors' samples.

The table lists this clone with a count of one. CDR3 in DNA: TGTGCCAGCAGCCCACAAGGACTAGCGGGACTTTCTTACGAGCAGTACTTC. Amino acid sequence: CASSPQGLAGLSYEQYF. The chain has TRBV7-2 and TRBJ2-7, with 12 bases that match TRBD2. CDR1 is SGHTA and CDR2 is FQGNSA in the germline V gene. The CDR3 contains 17 residues. Losses at the gene ends were 5 bases for V and 4 bases for J; bases not matched to a gene: 12.

The CDR3 DNA follows: TGCGCCAGCAGCTTGGGACTTCTTTTGGGGGAAGCTTTCTTT. It codes for CASSLGLLLGEAFF. This chain uses TRBV5-1 with TRBJ1-1; D is ambiguous. There are 14 residues in the CDR3. CDR1 is SGHRS, CDR2 YFSETQ, per germline. With 0 bases removed from V and 8 bases from J, the gap between germline ends came to 14 bases.

With respect to this clone: A far larger clone lies a single base away; this is likely a read error. The CDR3 DNA reads as TGTGCCAGCAGCTTGGTTAATCAGCCCCAGCATTTT. This translates into CASSLVNQPQHF. The gene calls are TRBV5-8 and TRBJ1-5, with D unresolved. V shed 0 bases and J shed 4 bases, with 2 bases lying between them. The CDR3 length is 12 residues. Germline V gene sequence: CDR1 SGHTS, CDR2 YDEGEE.

In its sample, this clone was seen once. V and J are TRBV5-4 and TRBJ1-2; 8 nucleotides align to TRBD1. The CDR3 totals 14 residues. The germline CDR1 and CDR2 sequences are SGHNT and YYREEE (reference sequence). The ends lost 0 bases at V and 4 bases at J; junction bases unmatched: 2. The CDR3 spells CASSLADRGYGYTF. DNA of the CDR3: TGTGCCAGCAGCTTGGCCGACAGGGGCTATGGCTACACCTTC.

The CDR3, as DNA: TGTGCCAGCAGCCAAGAGACCCTGACTCCTCAAGAGACCCAGTACTTC. It codes for CASSQETLTPQETQYF. V and J are TRBV4-2 and TRBJ2-5; D is ambiguous. The CDR3 sequence is 16 residues long. V lost 0 bases and J 2 bases, leaving 13 bases between the germline ends. Germline V gene sequence: CDR1 LGHNA, CDR2 YNFKEQ.

In this sample, this clone turned up a few times. The chain employs TRBV30 and TRBJ1-5; D call uncertain. Germline V gene lookup returns CDR1 GTSNPN and CDR2 SVGIG (reference sequence). The ends were cut back, 1 base at V and 2 bases at J, with 6 bases in the middle. The CDR3 runs to 13 residues. In DNA, the CDR3 is TGTGCCTGGAGTGCTGACCGCAATCAGCCCCAGCATTTT. Protein product: CAWSADRNQPQHF.

Only one count was recorded for this clone. A read error is the likely source, as a far larger clone sits one nucleotide away. In the same sample, other DNA sequences code for this CDR3. This chain links TRBV7-2 with TRBJ2-1; D is unresolved. The V end lost 1 base, the J end lost 3 bases, and 1 base lay between the germline ends. From germline, CDR1 is SGHTA and CDR2 FQGNSA. The CDR3 loop spans 12 amino acids. The CDR3 region is CASSLGYNEQFF. DNA of the CDR3: TGTGCCAGCAGCTTAGGCTACAATGAGCAGTTCTTC.

This chain connects TRBV7-2 to TRBJ1-2; D unresolved. Germline lookup yields CDR1 SGHTA and CDR2 FQGNSA. CDR3 length: 17 amino acids. V dropped 4 bases and J dropped 4 bases, with 22 bases sitting between them. CDR3 protein: CASSSIALGPRGYGYTF. Here the CDR3 DNA reads TGTGCCAGCAGCTCCATAGCTCTCGGACCTCGGGGCTATGGCTACACCTTC.

CDR3 loop: CASSTLGAPSSYNEQFF. The CDR3, as DNA: TGTGCCAGCAGCACCTTGGGAGCACCGAGCTCCTACAATGAGCAGTTCTTC. The V call is TRBV5-6, the J call TRBJ2-1, with a weak D call TRBD2 (5 bases). The CDR3 covers 17 residues. V shed 4 bases and J shed 0 bases, with 17 bases lying between them. Germline V gives CDR1 SGHDT, CDR2 YYEEEE.

The V call is TRBV7-6, the J call TRBJ2-3, with 8 positions matching TRBD2. CDR1 SGHVS and CDR2 FNYEAQ come from the germline V gene. J was trimmed by 6 bases and V by 1 base; bases with no gene match: 3. The CDR3 is 14 residues long. CDR3 protein: CASSLESGGDTQYF. The CDR3, as DNA: TGTGCCAGCAGCTTAGAATCGGGGGGGGATACGCAGTATTTT.

This clone came up once. The gene calls are TRBV7-9 and TRBJ1-2, with 8 bases identical to TRBD1. CDR3 size: 16 residues. Germline values: CDR1 SEHNR, CDR2 FQNEAQ (reference sequence). J lost 4 bases, V lost 3 bases, and 10 bases had no gene match. CDR3 nucleotide sequence: TGTGCCAGCAGCTTGACAGGGGCCATTGTAGGCTATGGCTACACCTTC. Translation gives CASSLTGAIVGYGYTF.

With regard to this clone: This may come from a read error, since a much larger clone is one base off. The sample contains more than one DNA sequence encoding this CDR3. This sequence joins TRBV28 and TRBJ1-3; weak D call: TRBD1 (5 bases). Germline V gives CDR1 MDHEN, CDR2 SYDVKM. This CDR3 is built from 14 residues. In nucleotides, the CDR3 is TGTGCCAGCAGTGGACACTTTCCTGGAAACACCATATATTTC. Its protein product is CASSGHFPGNTIYF.

The genes are TRBV5-1 and TRBJ1-3; possibly TRBD1 for D (5 bases). V lost 0 bases to trimming and J lost 1 base, with 11 bases between them. This CDR3 has 16 residues. The V gene's germline CDR1 is SGHRS and CDR2 YFSETQ. CDR3 residues: CASSLVGPRSGNTIYF. The CDR3 DNA reads as TGCGCCAGCAGCTTGGTGGGACCTAGGTCTGGAAACACCATATATTTT.

This clone was recorded once. The genes are TRBV19 and TRBJ1-4, with D perhaps matching TRBD1 (5 bases). V gave up 4 bases and J gave up 8 bases, with 11 bases separating them. The CDR3 spans 13 residues. In germline, CDR1 is LNHDA, CDR2 SQIVND (reference sequence). For the CDR3, the DNA is TGTGCCAGTAGTAAAAGACAGACCGAAAAACTGTTTTTT. This gives the protein CASSKRQTEKLFF.

This clone has just one count. The chain has TRBV6-1 and TRBJ1-2; TRBD1 is a possible D gene (5 bases). This CDR3 comprises 13 residues. Germline V gives CDR1 MNHNS, CDR2 SASEGT. Trimming took 6 bases from V and 4 from J, leaving 12 bases between them. The CDR3 loop is CASRGGGTYGYTF. CDR3 bases: TGTGCCAGCAGGGGCGGGGGGACCTATGGCTACACCTTC.

V and J are TRBV30 and TRBJ2-7, with 7 bases identical to TRBD1. After removal of 5 bases from V and 1 base from J, the junction contained 2 bases not matched to a gene. CDR1 and CDR2 (germline): GTSNPN, SVGIG (reference sequence). The CDR3 spans 12 residues. Here the CDR3 reads CAWGDSSYEQYF. The CDR3, as DNA: TGTGCCTGGGGGGACAGTTCCTACGAGCAGTACTTC.

The genes are TRBV6-1 and TRBJ1-5; D call uncertain. The germline V gene encodes CDR1 MNHNS and CDR2 SASEGT. The CDR3 is 11 amino acids. V was clipped by 0 bases and J by 6 bases, with 0 bases between them. The chain's CDR3 is CASSEAQPQHF. The CDR3 DNA reads as TGTGCCAGCAGTGAAGCTCAGCCCCAGCATTTT.

V usage is TRBV4-3 and J usage is TRBJ2-2, with D perhaps matching TRBD1 (6 bases). Trimming took 5 bases from V and 2 from J, leaving 15 bases between them. The CDR3 runs 16 residues. Germline V gene lookup returns CDR1 LGHNA and CDR2 YSLEER. The CDR3 DNA follows: TGCGCCAGCAGCTCCGCAGCCGGGACAAACACCGGGGAGCTGTTTTTT. Translation gives CASSSAAGTNTGELFF.

V and J are TRBV4-3 and TRBJ1-2; 11 bases agree with TRBD1. The CDR3 spans 15 residues. Trimming removed 4 bases from V and 2 bases from J; junction bases left unmatched: 3. Germline values: CDR1 LGHNA, CDR2 YSLEER. CDR3 in amino acids: CASSPGTGGNYGYTF. CDR3 nucleotides: TGCGCCAGCAGCCCCGGGACAGGGGGAAACTATGGCTACACCTTC.